This T cell receptor beta chain was observed in a study of cytomegalovirus exposure and HLA in healthy donors (dated by TCRdb to the late 2010s). In terms of the full investigation: In an earlier analysis of some 610 of the donors, 250 to 300 Gb of sequence data and approximately 120 million unique TCR beta sequences from 150 million to 200 million T cells were reported. In addition to the first cohort of around 670 subjects, a separate validation cohort of around 110 different subjects was used. Class I and class II HLA loci were covered by the typing at four-digit resolution. Roughly 300 gigabases of sequencing data and roughly 81 million unique TCR sequences made up an early release that covered roughly 670 HLA-typed donors. The aim of the study was to test whether cataloging public T cell receptors could identify signatures of past pathogen exposure. To predict cytomegalovirus infection status, the study combined high-throughput TCR immunosequencing, statistical association of individual TCRs with disease status, and machine learning. Rather than using new phenotypic data, the later analysis identified candidate immune exposures from TCR beta sequences and from how often those sequences occurred across donors. Roughly five DR-DQ haplotypes were treated as single units for association and clustering because of strong linkage in the cohort. In a later analysis, previously published TCR beta repertoires from roughly 710 donors were re-analyzed and high-resolution HLA genotyping was added so that TCR occurrence patterns could be studied. Of the 300 to 500 genotyped donors, more than 75% were placed in the genetic ancestry cluster associated with self-reported Caucasian donors. Typing coverage differed by locus: A, B, C, DRB1 and DQB1 were typed in roughly 620-630 donors, DQA1 in 522, DPA1 in over 600, and DPB1 in just under 480. A later genetic analysis took genome-wide SNP genotypes for about 55% of the roughly 700 donors and used that subset as a discovery cohort. The T cell repertoires of roughly 660 subjects were profiled by immunosequencing and related to cytomegalovirus serostatus. Donor age, sex, ethnicity and CMV serostatus were compiled together with the repertoire data. Among about 400 genotyped donors of the cohort, an average of roughly 230,000 unique TCR beta nucleotide sequences was sequenced per donor, of which about 19% were non-productive. In an earlier analysis of a few hundred of the donors, high-throughput TCR beta sequencing was used to judge whether each TCR beta V gene segment behaved as functional or pseudogenic. All discovery cohort repertoires had been generated on a single sequencing platform. Overall study results and their limits: V-gene and J-gene trimming of TCR beta chains was associated with a missense DCLRE1C variant in a later genetic analysis, and the association was replicated in an independent cohort. A total of fewer than 200 TCR beta chains were listed by the study as associated with cytomegalovirus. Roughly uniform sequencing depth across donors was assumed in presence/absence analyses, although this assumption may not hold. Assigning TCR associations to individual alleles was difficult when HLA alleles, especially DR and DQ, strongly co-occurred. In a later analysis, HLA-associated TCR beta chains showed more clonal expansion and lower generation probabilities than non-associated chains that were equally common. In a later analysis, several top co-occurrence clusters were reported to appear linked to parvovirus B19, influenza, CMV and Epstein-Barr virus. Compared with the 666-donor mean, donors in an Asian-associated ancestry cluster had fewer N-insertions in productive TCRs, according to a later genetic analysis. Across donors, most TCR sequences were observed very rarely, whereas some public TCRs were present in many individuals. A later analysis associated about 17,000 TCR beta sequences with specific HLA alleles at a false discovery rate of 0.05. Most CMV-associated TCR beta chains appeared to be HLA-restricted in a later analysis, and the HLA associations seemed to be driven largely by CMV exposure. Cytomegalovirus status was reported to be diagnosed by the classifier with high specificity and sensitivity in both the original and validation cohorts. A cluster of highly shared sequence variants was judged likely to represent a technical artifact of the sequencing pipeline. For the cohort, immune exposure information was limited to CMV serostatus. Some IMGT-functional V segments, including TRBV6-2 and TRBV6-3, could not be told apart with the 87-base-pair reads, so those segments were excluded. In a later analysis, the rate of TCR association differed among HLA loci, with DRB1 alleles having the most associated TCRs and HLA-C alleles having the fewest. It was suggested by the authors that the approach could potentially be generalized to other disease states and immunological phenotypes. About 17 rarely observed V segments, including chromosome 9 orphons, were excluded from the earlier analysis of approximately 600 of the donors because counts were too low. A further reported finding was that TCR beta sequences accurately predicted the HLA-A and HLA-B alleles for most subjects in the first cohort. This cohort had only TCR beta chains sequenced, and the lack of alpha or paired-chain data limited which features could be detected. Because HLA typing was missing for some donors at each locus, association tests included only the typed subset. In vitro tests confirmed that a few of the cytomegalovirus-associated TCR beta chains recognize cytomegalovirus antigens. Correlated functional status among segregating V segments might be attributable to linkage disequilibrium, but an unknown experimental factor could not be ruled out. Broadly in line with IMGT annotations, most TCR beta V segments showed up in productive rearrangements about 87% or about 30% of the time in an earlier analysis of roughly 590 of the donors.

The cohort consisted of more than 650 healthy bone marrow donors. All cohort members were sampled while nominally healthy, although unrecorded immune exposures were likely present. The donor tested CMV seronegative, placing the donor among the 350 or so seronegative members of the cohort. Each donor provided a peripheral blood sample, and peripheral blood mononuclear cells were used for TCR beta sequencing. Genomic DNA was extracted from the blood cell samples with the Qiagen DNeasy Blood Extraction Kit. As to this clone: Its antigen is still unknown. No base-level quality is on record; no much larger clone is a single base apart.

The CDR3 has 16 amino acids, counting the end cysteine and phenylalanine. Of all the DNA, just the CDR3 is kept, 48 bases in frame from base 1. CDR1 MGHRA and CDR2 YSYEKL were looked up in the germline V gene. Cut back by 1 base and 0 bases, the V and J ends lie 13 bases apart. The library was built by means of the immunoSEQ multiplex PCR assay. The multiplex PCR relied on a mix of 60 forward primers for TCR Vbeta segments and 13 reverse primers for TCR Jbeta segments. Amplification of the CDR3 region of rearranged TCR beta genes was performed with a multiplex PCR assay on genomic DNA. Amplified TCR beta libraries were sequenced as 87-base-pair reads on the Illumina HiSeq System. The source study handled its data this way. Across the roughly 670 repertoires, a later analysis counted some 81 million unique TCR beta chains, some 11 million of which were shared by at least two donors. Raw reads were error-corrected and collapsed into unique sequences by a nearest-neighbor algorithm in which closely related sequences were merged to remove PCR and sequencing errors. To assign V, D and J gene segments, CDR3 sequences were aligned to IMGT reference sequences. Each retained sequence needed at least a six-nucleotide match to both a V gene segment and a J gene segment. A rearrangement was called productive if the CDR3 had no stop codons and remained in frame with V and J, and every other rearrangement was called non-productive. Following IMGT convention, CDR3 was defined as the stretch from the second conserved V-encoded cysteine to the conserved J-encoded phenylalanine. In an earlier analysis of more than 550 of the donors, sequences lacking an unambiguous match to a single V gene segment were excluded. In an earlier analysis of approximately 590 of the donors, V segments were called functional above 56.7% productive rearrangements and were called segregating when the between-donor standard deviation exceeded 5%. A statistical classification framework was developed to diagnose cytomegalovirus status using the catalog of TCR beta chain sequences. V and J gene assignment, in a later analysis, came from comparing TCR nucleotide sequences with IMGT/GENE-DB human TR gene sequences. In a later analysis, CDR3 sequences and most-parsimonious VDJ recombination scenarios were assigned using the TCRdist pipeline. A later analysis defined each TCR beta chain by its CDR3 amino acid sequence plus V-gene family, and excluded reads lacking a unique V-gene family. In a later analysis, some 600 highly shared, low-generation-probability nucleotide sequences were removed to address suspected cross-contamination and a sequencing artifact. A later analysis calculated a clonal expansion index for each public chain from normalized within-repertoire ranks of inferred template counts. A later analysis computed generation probabilities with a VDJ recombination model fitted to out-of-frame rearrangements, and checked the results against IGoR. A later analysis scored TCR-TCR, TCR-HLA and TCR-CMV co-occurrence with hypergeometric tests, applying a repertoire-size bias correction to TCR pairs. A later analysis estimated false discovery rates by permuting HLA or CMV assignments 20 times. In a later analysis, co-occurring TCRs were grouped with DBSCAN, and TCRdist sequence similarity was added when clustering was performed within HLA-allele-positive subsets. Co-occurrence clustering excluded repertoires with fewer than 30,000 or more than 120,000 public chains, plus five with anomalous nucleotide sharing. TCRdb took this table from immuneACCESS and kept in-frame rearrangements with V and J called. Such tables lack part of the clones; where checked against another copy, unresolved V genes explain under half of the gap, and the rest is unexplained. The V and J calls and the clone size are those of that table, but D and trimming were determined from the DNA. The sample table shows under 200,000 clones, and approximately 81% are seen once. Around 0.37% of the sample comes from the top ten.

The rearranged segments are TRBV4-1 and TRBJ2-7, with TRBD1 perhaps the D gene, on 6 matching bases. This receptor was obtained from a boy aged 2 to 9 in good health and CMV-seronegative. Sequenced material: PBMCs. CDR3 loop: CASSQAGQFSSYEQYF. The DNA reads as follows: TGCGCCAGCAGCCAAGCAGGACAGTTTAGCTCCTACGAGCAGTACTTC.